This T cell receptor (beta chain) was profiled in a study of blood T cell repertoires in COVID-19. Study information: COVID-19 samples, acute and convalescent, were from the United States, Italy and Spain. The cDNA or gDNA used as material had been derived from T cells, B-cell-depleted T cells, or PBMCs.

Germline CDR1 and CDR2: MNHEY and SVGEGT. Trimming removed 0 bases at V and 2 bases at J, with 10 bases between. This CDR3 is built from 15 residues. Per the study methods: Amplification with reference gene primers provided the estimates of nucleated cell counts. TCRdb's table, derived via immunoSEQ multiplex PCR, lists solely in-frame clones and lacks some. V and J calls and clone size are given by that table; D and trimming were obtained from the DNA. The sample shows approximately 110,000 clones, about 91% of them seen only once. Sequencing input: peripheral blood. The gene calls are TRBV6-2 or TRBV6-3 and TRBJ2-5; D is perhaps TRBD1 (6 bases). The receptor comes from a woman between 50 and 59 years old with active or convalescent COVID-19. The CDR3 loop is CASSYSGGQQETQYF. Written as DNA, the CDR3 is TGTGCCAGCAGTTACTCTGGGGGCCAACAAGAGACCCAGTACTTC.